Listed here are 27 T cell receptor beta chains from one sample, sequenced in a study of blood T cell repertoires in COVID-19. Clones were sequenced by immunoSEQ multiplex PCR, and TCRdb holds only the in-frame ones, with some missing. The table includes approximately 340,000 clones, approximately 90% detected once. The sample was PBMCs or T cells enriched from blood (not recorded which). The receptors come from a woman aged 40 to 50 who had been exposed to COVID-19.

V usage is TRBV7-2 and J usage is TRBJ1-1, with a weak D call TRBD1 (6 bases). The V end was cut by 6 bases, the J end by 4 bases, with 12 bases between. The germline gives CDR1 SGHTA, CDR2 FQGNSA. The CDR3 is made up of 13 amino acids. CDR3: CASRQTGSTEAFF. In DNA, the CDR3 is TGTGCCAGCAGACAAACAGGGAGCACTGAAGCTTTCTTT.

This clone was seen only once. The chain links TRBV9 to TRBJ1-6; 7 nucleotides align to TRBD1. In germline, CDR1 is SGDLS, CDR2 YYNGEE. Trimming cost V 0 bases and J 8 bases; bases outside gene matches: 5. There are 15 residues in the CDR3. CDR3: CASSVEEGADSPLHF. CDR3 nucleotide sequence: TGTGCCAGCAGCGTAGAGGAGGGGGCGGATTCACCCCTCCACTTT.

This rearrangement joins TRBV15 to TRBJ2-7, with a tentative D call TRBD1 (6 bases). Deletions cut 1 base from V and 5 bases from J, with 12 bases between. Germline V gene sequence: CDR1 LNHNV, CDR2 YYDKDF (reference sequence). This CDR3 spans 14 amino acids. The CDR3 loop reads CATSRVPQGNEQYF. DNA for the CDR3: TGTGCCACCAGCAGAGTCCCCCAGGGGAACGAGCAGTACTTC.

This sequence joins TRBV24-1 and TRBJ2-1, with 12 nucleotides matching TRBD2. The germline V gene has CDR1 KGHDR and CDR2 SFDVKD. V lost 3 bases, J lost 4 bases, and 6 bases stayed unmatched. The CDR3 is 17 residues long. The CDR3 sequence: CATSDPGTSGPYNEQFF. The CDR3 region has the DNA TGTGCCACCAGTGATCCTGGGACTAGCGGGCCTTACAATGAGCAGTTCTTC.

In DNA form, the CDR3 reads TGTGCCAGCAGCTTAATTGTGGGGGGGGCAAGTGGCTACACCTTC. Amino acids: CASSLIVGGASGYTF. J is TRBJ1-2 and V is TRBV7-8; TRBD1 is a possible D gene (6 bases). CDR1 and CDR2 (germline): SGHVS, FQNEAQ. This CDR3 region has 15 residues. Between the trimmed V and J ends, which lost 2 bases and 7 bases, there was a span of 17 bases.

On this clone itself: Other DNA sequences in the sample encode the same CDR3. V gene TRBV12-3 or TRBV12-4 combines with J gene TRBJ2-5, with D possibly matching TRBD1 (6 bases). Trimming removed 2 bases at V and 5 bases at J, with 6 bases between. CDR3 size: 12 residues. CDR3 nucleotide sequence: TGTGCCAGCAGTTTAAGGGGGGAGACCCAGTACTTC. Encoded protein: CASSLRGETQYF.

Worth noting for this clone: Other DNA sequences in this sample translate to the same CDR3. This chain links TRBV9 with TRBJ1-2; D remains ambiguous. The germline V and J ends were trimmed by 0 bases and 4 bases, with 4 bases remaining between them. The CDR3 covers 12 residues. The V gene's germline CDR1 is SGDLS and CDR2 YYNGEE. CDR3 in amino acids: CASSVAGYGYTF. DNA of the CDR3: TGTGCCAGCAGCGTAGCCGGCTATGGCTACACCTTC.

The chain links TRBV9 to TRBJ2-5; tentative D call: TRBD1 (7 bases). The V gene's germline CDR1 is SGDLS and CDR2 YYNGEE. The CDR3 spans 13 residues. Trimming removed 4 bases at V and 4 bases at J, with 11 bases between. Here the CDR3 reads CASSSQGGETQYF. CDR3 nucleotide sequence: TGTGCCAGCAGCTCCCAGGGGGGAGAGACCCAGTACTTC.

The chain links TRBV19 to TRBJ2-7; 7 bases match TRBD1. In germline, CDR1 is LNHDA, CDR2 SQIVND (reference sequence). CDR3 size: 13 residues. V shed 6 bases and J 4 bases; nucleotides not matched to a gene: 6. The CDR3 is CASSLDRDYEQYF. For the CDR3, the DNA is TGTGCCAGTAGCCTCGACAGGGATTACGAGCAGTACTTC.

The chain recombines TRBV19 with TRBJ2-2; tentative D call: TRBD2 (6 bases). V was pared by 5 bases and J by 2 bases, with 18 bases between. The CDR3 loop spans 17 amino acids. Germline V gives CDR1 LNHDA, CDR2 SQIVND (reference sequence). The CDR3 DNA reads TGTGCCAGTAGTGTAGGATCCGGGGACTTAAACACCGGGGAGCTGTTTTTT. Translating gives CASSVGSGDLNTGELFF. The full variable domain, in which reference TRBV19 and TRBJ2-2 provide the parts outside the CDR3, is DGGITQSPKYLFRKEGQNVTLSCEQNLNHDAMYWYRQDPGQGLRLIYYSQIVNDFQKGDIAEGYSVSREKKESFPLTVTSAQKNPTAFYLCASSVGSGDLNTGELFFGEGSRLTVL.

The chain employs TRBV19 and TRBJ1-3; D unclear. The germline V gene has CDR1 LNHDA and CDR2 SQIVND (reference sequence). CDR3 length equals 15 residues. Deletions cut 8 bases from V and 0 bases from J, with 14 bases between. The CDR3: CASFHTSFSGNTIYF. The DNA of the CDR3 is TGTGCCAGTTTCCACACTAGCTTCTCTGGAAACACCATATATTTT.

V gene TRBV11-2 combines with J gene TRBJ2-7; maybe TRBD1 (6 bases). The CDR3 is 15 amino acids. CDR1 SGHAT and CDR2 FQNNGV come from the germline V gene. Trimming stripped 4 bases from V and 3 bases from J, with 16 bases between. This CDR3 reads CASSSSADRRYEQYF. In nucleotides, the CDR3 is TGTGCCAGCAGCTCTTCCGCAGACAGGCGCTACGAGCAGTACTTC.

The chain links TRBV24-1 to TRBJ2-1; 9 nucleotides agree with TRBD2. The CDR3 is 14 amino acids. CDR1 KGHDR and CDR2 SFDVKD come from the germline V gene. After removal of 9 bases from V and 8 bases from J, the junction contained 10 bases not matched to a gene. The chain's CDR3 is CATGGGGTVDEQFF. Here the CDR3 DNA reads TGTGCCACCGGCGGGGGGGGCACTGTCGATGAGCAGTTCTTC.

The chain has TRBV5-4 and TRBJ2-7, with 8 bases identical to TRBD1. This CDR3 has 15 amino acids. V trimming: 0 bases; J trimming: 2 bases; junction bases outside the gene matches: 4. CDR1 and CDR2 from the germline V gene are SGHNT and YYREEE (reference sequence). This CDR3 reads CASSLAAQGAYEQYF. The CDR3 DNA reads as TGTGCCAGCAGCTTGGCCGCACAGGGGGCCTACGAGCAGTACTTC.

As to this clone: Other DNA sequences in the same sample also yield this CDR3. The chain uses TRBV7-9 and TRBJ2-7; 9 nucleotides match TRBD1. In germline, CDR1 is SEHNR, CDR2 FQNEAQ (reference sequence). The CDR3 spans 13 residues. V was clipped by 5 bases and J by 4 bases; unmatched bases: 3. CDR3 in DNA: TGTGCCAGCAGCCGAGGACAGGGGTACGAGCAGTACTTC. Encoded protein: CASSRGQGYEQYF.

The chain has TRBV28 and TRBJ1-1; 8 bases match TRBD1. The CDR3 has 14 amino acids. With V trimmed by 3 bases and J by 5 bases, 5 bases remained unmatched. Germline CDR1 is MDHEN and CDR2 is SYDVKM. CDR3 nucleotides: TGTGCCAGCAGTTTCCTACAGGGGGGGACTGAAGCTTTCTTT. Protein sequence: CASSFLQGGTEAFF.

This chain connects TRBV2 to TRBJ2-7; TRBD2 matches 8 bases. This CDR3 comprises 16 residues. Germline lookup yields CDR1 SNHLY and CDR2 FYNNEI. J was trimmed by 0 bases and V by 7 bases; bases with no gene match: 11. The CDR3 reads CASISPLAGDSYEQYF. The CDR3 DNA follows: TGTGCCAGCATCTCACCTCTAGCGGGCGACTCCTACGAGCAGTACTTC.

The table lists this clone with a count of one. This chain joins TRBV19 and TRBJ2-7; weak D call: TRBD1 (6 bases). CDR3 length: 15 residues. V was trimmed by 2 bases and J by 0 bases, leaving 11 bases between them. The V gene's germline CDR1 is LNHDA and CDR2 SQIVND (reference sequence). The CDR3 DNA reads as TGTGCCAGTAGTATAAACGACAGGAACTCCTACGAGCAGTACTTC. It codes for CASSINDRNSYEQYF.

The rearrangement joins TRBV3-1 (or the pseudogene TRBV3-2) to TRBJ2-3, with 8 bases matching TRBD2. The CDR3 is made up of 15 amino acids. The germline V gene has CDR1 LGHDT and CDR2 YNNKEL (reference sequence). V trimming: 4 bases; J trimming: 4 bases; junction bases outside the gene matches: 7. CDR3 bases: TGTGCCAGCAGCCCCCGGGGGGGCCTGTCAGATACGCAGTATTTT. Translation: CASSPRGGLSDTQYF.

V gene TRBV7-2 combines with J gene TRBJ1-6, with 9 positions matching TRBD1. This CDR3 has 15 residues. The ends lost 1 base at V and 9 bases at J; junction bases unmatched: 4. From germline, CDR1 is SGHTA and CDR2 FQGNSA. CDR3 loop: CASSLGDRGTSPLHF. The CDR3 DNA follows: TGTGCCAGCAGCTTAGGCGACAGGGGGACTTCACCCCTCCACTTT.

The rearrangement joins TRBV10-3 to TRBJ2-5; the D gene is possibly TRBD2 (8 bases). CDR3 length: 17 amino acids. From germline, CDR1 is ENHRY and CDR2 SYGVKD. Trimming left V 5 bases short and J 2 bases short, with 21 bases between. In DNA form, the CDR3 reads TGTGCCATCAGTTGGAAGGGGGCGGGAGGAGGACAAGAGACCCAGTACTTC. This codes for CAISWKGAGGGQETQYF.

The chain is built from TRBV2 and TRBJ2-7; 7 positions agree with TRBD1. Per germline, CDR1 SNHLY and CDR2 FYNNEI. This CDR3 contains 13 residues. Germline trimming cut 10 bases from V and 0 bases from J; bases unmatched to any gene: 6. The CDR3 coding sequence is TGTGCCATATCGACAGGGTTCTCCTACGAGCAGTACTTC. Translating it yields CAISTGFSYEQYF.

This clone came up a few times. This chain joins TRBV5-6 and TRBJ1-5; D unresolved. V was pared by 0 bases and J by 3 bases, with 10 bases between. The CDR3 consists of 15 residues. Germline V gene lookup returns CDR1 SGHDT and CDR2 YYEEEE. The CDR3 is CASSLGWASNQPQHF. The CDR3 DNA follows: TGTGCCAGCAGCTTGGGATGGGCTTCCAATCAGCCCCAGCATTTT.

This chain links TRBV19 with TRBJ2-7; TRBD1 matches 8 bases. V dropped 4 bases and J dropped 4; count of bases not matched to a gene: 6. CDR3 size: 14 residues. In germline, CDR1 is LNHDA, CDR2 SQIVND (reference sequence). Written as DNA, the CDR3 is TGTGCCAGTAGTACCGGGACAGGACGGTACGAGCAGTACTTC. Protein sequence: CASSTGTGRYEQYF.

This clone has a single count. This rearrangement joins TRBV5-1 to TRBJ2-2; D is possibly TRBD1 (6 bases). V dropped 4 bases and J dropped 4 bases, with 14 bases sitting between them. Germline V CDR1 and CDR2: SGHRS, YFSETQ. CDR3 length equals 15 residues. The CDR3 region is CASSTRTGTTGELFF. The CDR3 DNA reads TGCGCCAGCAGCACGCGAACAGGGACCACCGGGGAGCTGTTTTTT.

CDR3 in DNA: TGTGCCAGCAGCTTGAGGAGCTTTACTAATTCACCCCTCCACTTT. It specifies CASSLRSFTNSPLHF. This chain joins TRBV5-6 and TRBJ1-6; D not certain. The V and J ends lost 1 base and 6 bases respectively, with 11 bases between them. The CDR3 sequence is 15 residues long. Germline CDR1 SGHDT, CDR2 YYEEEE.

This chain uses TRBV7-3 with TRBJ2-1; 12 bases line up with TRBD2. The CDR3 spans 16 residues. The V segment lost 0 bases and the J segment 9 bases; nucleotides outside the gene matches: 6. Germline assignment: CDR1 SGHTA and CDR2 FQGTGA. The CDR3 DNA follows: TGTGCCAGCAGCTTAACGGGGACTAGCGGGTATAGTGAGCAGTTCTTC. This encodes CASSLTGTSGYSEQFF.